The 11 T cell receptor beta chains below were found in one sample sequenced in a study of blood T cell repertoires in COVID-19. Repertoires were generated with immunoSEQ multiplex PCR, while TCRdb's copy carries only in-frame clones and drops some. There are under 450,000 clones in the sample; 83% occur only once, and approximately 5.4% lies in the top ten. Sequencing was carried out using PBMCs or T cells enriched from blood (not recorded which). These receptors were collected from a woman aged 45-65 years who had recovered from COVID-19.

The CDR3 loop is CASSLAGQAAYEQYF. CDR3 bases: TGTGCCAGCAGCTTAGCCGGACAGGCAGCCTACGAGCAGTACTTC. The chain links TRBV7-2 to TRBJ2-7; 7 bases agree with TRBD1. Germline V lookup: CDR1 SGHTA, CDR2 FQGNSA. The CDR3 is 15 residues long. The ends lost 0 bases at V and 2 bases at J; junction bases unmatched: 4.

The chain employs TRBV19 and TRBJ2-1; possible D gene TRBD2, 6 bases. The CDR3 has 15 residues. Germline V gene sequence: CDR1 LNHDA, CDR2 SQIVND (reference sequence). V was shortened by 5 bases and J by 1 base, with 12 bases between the two germline ends. CDR3 in DNA: TGTGCCAGTAGTTTGGAGGGAGGTTCCTACAATGAGCAGTTCTTC. Translating it yields CASSLEGGSYNEQFF. The complete variable domain, with remaining parts taken from reference TRBV19 and TRBJ2-1, reads DGGITQSPKYLFRKEGQNVTLSCEQNLNHDAMYWYRQDPGQGLRLIYYSQIVNDFQKGDIAEGYSVSREKKESFPLTVTSAQKNPTAFYLCASSLEGGSYNEQFFGPGTRLTVL.

The CDR3 DNA sequence: TGTGCCAGCAGCCAGACGGGGGGGCCTCAAGAGACCCAGTACTTC. It translates to CASSQTGGPQETQYF. The chain uses TRBV11-3 and TRBJ2-5; 8 positions agree with TRBD2. The V gene's germline CDR1 is SGHNT and CDR2 YENEEA. The CDR3 runs to 15 residues. With V trimmed by 5 bases and J by 2 bases, 7 bases remained unmatched.

This sequence joins TRBV5-1 and TRBJ2-3, with 10 positions matching TRBD2. J gave up 0 bases and V 3 bases, and 4 bases lay outside the gene matches. CDR3 length: 16 amino acids. Germline CDR1 and CDR2: SGHRS and YFSETQ. The CDR3: CASSSGTSVSTDTQYF. CDR3 DNA sequence: TGCGCCAGCAGCTCCGGGACTAGCGTTAGCACAGATACGCAGTATTTT.

This chain joins TRBV5-1 and TRBJ1-2; no clear D. The CDR3 is made up of 14 amino acids. Looked up from germline, CDR1 is SGHRS and CDR2 is YFSETQ. The ends were cut back, 0 bases at V and 6 bases at J, with 12 bases in the middle. The CDR3 region is CASSLGGGRDGYTF. The CDR3 DNA is TGCGCCAGCAGCTTGGGAGGCGGCCGGGATGGCTACACCTTC.

J is TRBJ1-1 and V is TRBV5-1, with 7 positions matching TRBD1. Germline-derived CDR1 and CDR2 are SGHRS and YFSETQ. After removal of 0 bases from V and 4 bases from J, the junction contained 6 bases not matched to a gene. This CDR3 is built from 15 residues. CDR3: CASSLVQGGGTEAFF. The CDR3 DNA sequence: TGCGCCAGCAGCTTGGTGCAGGGGGGTGGCACTGAAGCTTTCTTT. Full variable domain (outside the CDR3, taken from reference TRBV5-1 and TRBJ1-1): KAGVTQTPRYLIKTRGQQVTLSCSPISGHRSVSWYQQTPGQGLQFLFEYFSETQRNKGNFPGRFSGRQFSNSRSEMNVSTLELGDSALYLCASSLVQGGGTEAFFGQGTRLTVV.

The chain joins TRBV18 to TRBJ1-1, with D perhaps TRBD1 (6 bases). From germline, CDR1 is KGHSH and CDR2 LQKENI. The CDR3 has 17 residues. The V end lost 3 bases, the J end lost 1 base, and 18 bases lay between the germline ends. CDR3 bases: TGTGCCAGCTCACCGAGGGGAATGGACAGCGCGAACACTGAAGCTTTCTTT. This gives the protein CASSPRGMDSANTEAFF.

This clone was seen more than once but under ten times. The chain's CDR3 is CASRPTGEFGYTF. The DNA for the CDR3 is TGTGCCAGCAGGCCGACAGGGGAGTTTGGCTACACCTTC. The gene calls are TRBV28 and TRBJ1-2; 8 bases are shared with TRBD1. From germline, CDR1 is MDHEN and CDR2 SYDVKM. V shed 6 bases and J 7 bases; nucleotides not matched to a gene: 7. This CDR3 comprises 13 residues.

The chain is built from TRBV2 and TRBJ2-1, with 8 bases lining up with TRBD2. This CDR3 comprises 16 residues. Germline CDR1 and CDR2: SNHLY and FYNNEI. V gave up 1 base and J gave up 3 bases; unmatched junction bases: 5. The CDR3 is CASSEVPGLVYNEQFF. In nucleotides, the CDR3 is TGTGCCAGCAGTGAAGTACCGGGACTAGTCTACAATGAGCAGTTCTTC.

This chain connects TRBV18 to TRBJ2-1; TRBD1 agrees at 9 bases. Trimming at V came to 1 base and at J to 3 bases, leaving 7 bases not matched to a gene. In germline, CDR1 is KGHSH, CDR2 LQKENI. This CDR3 is 17 amino acids long. The CDR3 bases are TGTGCCAGCTCACCACAGACCTTGACAGGGGGCTACAATGAGCAGTTCTTC. Encoded protein: CASSPQTLTGGYNEQFF.

The chain carries TRBV5-1 and TRBJ2-1; maybe TRBD2 (6 bases). V was pared by 4 bases and J by 4 bases, with 15 bases between. The germline V gene has CDR1 SGHRS and CDR2 YFSETQ. The CDR3 consists of 15 residues. The CDR3 reads CASSVSGVLYNEQFF. For the CDR3, the DNA is TGCGCCAGCAGCGTTTCGGGAGTGCTATACAATGAGCAGTTCTTC.